Below, 30 T cell receptor beta chains from the same sample are listed, as sequenced in a study of early T cells in non-severe SARS-CoV-2 infection. TCRdb re-called the 5' RACE reads through MiXCR, storing one row per CDR3 protein. The profile shows roughly 46,000 distinct CDR3 sequences, about 5.2% of them singletons. This material consisted of whole blood, taken at baseline. The receptors here all came from an adult who was a healthcare worker with PCR-confirmed SARS-CoV-2 infection or an uninfected control (not recorded which).

This clonotype turned up a few times. The junction differs from germline at one of its ends, possibly a read error. The rearrangement joins TRBV7-7 to TRBJ2-5, with a tentative D call TRBD2 (5 bases). CDR1 is SSHAT and CDR2 is FNYEAQ in the germline V gene (reference sequence). This CDR3 has 15 residues. The CDR3 region is CASSSNSATGETQYF. CDR3 bases: TGTGCTAGCAGCTCGAATAGCGCCACCGGGGAGACCCAGTACTTC.

This clonotype came up many times. Sequence at one end of the junction differs from germline and may be a read error. The genes are TRBV27 and TRBJ2-1; D is unclear. This CDR3 is 14 amino acids long. Germline V gene lookup returns CDR1 MNHEY and CDR2 SMNVEV (reference sequence). In DNA form, the CDR3 reads TGTGCCAGCAGTTTTCATGTGTGGCACCCCGAGCAGTGCTTC. It translates to CASSFHVWHPEQCF.

This clonotype was picked up many times. The chain is built from TRBV11-2 and TRBJ2-1; tentatively, D is TRBD2 (6 bases). CDR3 length: 14 amino acids. CDR1 and CDR2 from the germline V gene are SGHAT and FQNNGV. Trimming pared 6 bases from V and 0 bases from J, leaving 9 bases between. The CDR3 DNA is TGTGCCAGCAGACGACTAGACTCCTACAATGAGCAGTTCTTC. Residues: CASRRLDSYNEQFF.

The rearrangement uses TRBV10-3 and TRBJ1-1; 11 nucleotides line up with TRBD1. Germline V gene sequence: CDR1 ENHRY, CDR2 SYGVKD. V was clipped by 10 bases and J by 7 bases; unmatched bases: 2. The CDR3 extends over 11 amino acids. Here the CDR3 reads CATGTGGEAFF. The CDR3 nucleotides are TGTGCCACCGGGACAGGGGGTGAAGCTTTCTTT.

This clonotype was seen repeatedly, ten times or more. The J gene is TRBJ2-7, the V gene TRBV2; 14 bases align to TRBD2. CDR1 is SNHLY and CDR2 is FYNNEI in the germline V gene. The CDR3 contains 15 residues. Germline trimming cut 5 bases from V and 8 bases from J; bases unmatched to any gene: 8. The CDR3 loop reads CASSMGTSGSWKQYF. The CDR3 DNA reads TGTGCCAGCAGTATGGGGACTAGCGGGAGTTGGAAGCAGTACTTC.

This clonotype appeared many times. The chain carries TRBV6-5 and TRBJ1-2; no firm D call. This CDR3 is 13 amino acids long. Trimming cost V 7 bases and J 2 bases, with 11 bases left between them. CDR1 MNHEY and CDR2 SVGAGI come from the germline V gene. CDR3 sequence: CASKKEGNYGYTF. DNA for the CDR3: TGTGCCAGCAAAAAAGAAGGGAACTATGGCTACACCTTC.

This clonotype was found many times. This sequence joins TRBV4-1 and TRBJ2-7; tentative D call: TRBD2 (5 bases). V was cut by 0 bases and J by 9 bases, with 21 bases left in between. Germline V gives CDR1 MGHRA, CDR2 YSYEKL. The CDR3 is 16 residues long. The CDR3, as DNA: TGCGCCAGCAGCCAAGAAGTCGATCCATCTTACGCGGGGCAGTACTTC. Protein sequence: CASSQEVDPSYAGQYF.

This chain uses TRBV20-1 with TRBJ2-1; 9 bases match TRBD2. This CDR3 has 15 amino acids. Germline CDR1 DFQATT, CDR2 SNEGSKA (reference sequence). V dropped 1 base and J dropped 2; count of bases not matched to a gene: 3. The CDR3 here is CSARALAGAYNEQFF. In DNA form, the CDR3 reads TGCAGTGCTAGAGCGTTAGCGGGGGCCTACAATGAGCAGTTCTTC.

The chain has TRBV30 and TRBJ1-5; no definite D call. V was shortened by 5 bases and J by 7 bases, with 15 bases between the two germline ends. Germline CDR1 is GTSNPN and CDR2 is SVGIG (reference sequence). The CDR3 contains 13 residues. The CDR3 DNA sequence: TGTGCCTGGGGAGAAGGCTGGGGACAGCCCCAGCATTTT. This codes for CAWGEGWGQPQHF. Based on the CDR3 plus reference TRBV30 and TRBJ1-5, the full variable domain is SQTIHQWPATLVQPVGSPLSLECTVEGTSNPNLYWYRQAAGRGLQLLFYSVGIGQISSEVPQNLSASRPQDRQFILSSKKLLLSDSGFYLCAWGEGWGQPQHFGDGTRLSIL.

The V gene is TRBV12-3 or TRBV12-4, the J gene TRBJ1-2; D call uncertain. The CDR3 has 11 amino acids. Between the trimmed V and J ends, which lost 6 bases and 7 bases, there was a span of 9 bases. CDR3 amino acids: CASSQAGGYTF. The CDR3 DNA reads as TGTGCCAGCAGCCAGGCTGGTGGCTACACCTTC.

The table lists this clonotype with many counts. V usage is TRBV6-5 and J usage is TRBJ2-1; 13 bases match TRBD2. The ends lost 6 bases at V and 4 bases at J; junction bases unmatched: 6. Germline CDR1 reads MNHEY; CDR2 reads SVGAGI. The CDR3 has 16 residues. CDR3 coding DNA: TGTGCCAGCAGACTAGCGGGAGGGCCGTGGTACAATGAGCAGTTCTTC. It yields the protein CASRLAGGPWYNEQFF.

This clonotype appeared a few times. The chain employs TRBV10-1 and TRBJ2-2; 10 bases match TRBD1. The CDR3 consists of 15 residues. V shed 3 bases and J 8 bases; nucleotides not matched to a gene: 6. The germline V gene encodes CDR1 WNHNN and CDR2 SYGVQD (reference sequence). The CDR3 here is CASSDPGQGKGELFF. Written as DNA, the CDR3 is TGCGCCAGCAGTGATCCGGGACAGGGGAAAGGGGAGCTGTTTTTT.

Many counts were recorded for this clonotype. The V and J genes are TRBV28 and TRBJ2-7; a weak D match, TRBD2 (5 bases). The germline CDR1 and CDR2 sequences are MDHEN and SYDVKM. Trimming left V 2 bases short and J 3 bases short, with 17 bases between. The CDR3 spans 16 residues. The CDR3: CASSLKQTKPFYEQYF. CDR3 nucleotides: TGTGCCAGCAGTTTAAAACAGACTAAACCGTTCTACGAGCAGTACTTC. Together with reference TRBV28 and TRBJ2-7, the CDR3 gives the full variable domain: DVKVTQSSRYLVKRTGEKVFLECVQDMDHENMFWYRQDPGLGLRLIYFSYDVKMKEKGDIPEGYSVSREKKERFSLILESASTNQTSMYLCASSLKQTKPFYEQYFGPGTRLTVT.

This clonotype was picked up a small number of times. The genes are TRBV30 and TRBJ2-2; TRBD1 aligns across 8 bases. The CDR3 extends over 15 amino acids. Germline CDR1 is GTSNPN and CDR2 is SVGIG (reference sequence). V was clipped by 0 bases and J by 4 bases; unmatched bases: 4. The CDR3 sequence is CAWSVMTGATGELFF. The CDR3 DNA follows: TGTGCCTGGAGTGTCATGACAGGGGCCACCGGGGAGCTGTTTTTT. Complete variable domain (other parts from reference TRBV30 and TRBJ2-2): SQTIHQWPATLVQPVGSPLSLECTVEGTSNPNLYWYRQAAGRGLQLLFYSVGIGQISSEVPQNLSASRPQDRQFILSSKKLLLSDSGFYLCAWSVMTGATGELFFGEGSRLTVL.

At least ten counts were recorded for this clonotype. This chain links TRBV28 with TRBJ2-6; D is ambiguous. V lost 4 bases and J 1 base, leaving 8 bases between the germline ends. From germline, CDR1 is MDHEN and CDR2 SYDVKM. The CDR3 sequence is 15 residues long. This chain's CDR3 is CASSSVRSGANVLTF. The CDR3 DNA sequence: TGTGCCAGCAGTTCAGTTAGGTCTGGGGCCAACGTCCTGACTTTC.

This clonotype occurred many times. The CDR3 region is CASSLSGGGEQFF. The CDR3 DNA reads TGTGCCAGCAGCCTCTCGGGAGGCGGTGAGCAGTTCTTC. The rearrangement links TRBV7-8 to TRBJ2-1, with 7 bases identical to TRBD2. The germline gives CDR1 SGHVS, CDR2 FQNEAQ. The J segment lost 9 bases and the V segment lost 5 bases, leaving 7 bases of the junction unmatched. The length of the CDR3 is 13 residues.

This clonotype was seen repeatedly, ten times or more. The chain has TRBV28 and TRBJ2-2; maybe TRBD2 (5 bases). The CDR3 sequence is 13 residues long. Germline CDR1 MDHEN, CDR2 SYDVKM. The V end was cut by 6 bases, the J end by 10 bases, with 15 bases between. CDR3 bases: TGTGCCAGCAGACTAGGATGGTCCGCGGAGCTGTTTTTT. Translating gives CASRLGWSAELFF.

This clonotype was detected many times. CDR3 DNA sequence: TGTGCCAGCAGCCCCCTGAAGGGCCAGGCAGATACGCAGTATTTT. It specifies CASSPLKGQADTQYF. The chain links TRBV11-2 to TRBJ2-3; D is unclear. Per the germline V gene, CDR1 is SGHAT and CDR2 is FQNNGV. The CDR3 extends over 15 amino acids. V shed 5 bases and J shed 4 bases, with 16 bases lying between them.

This clonotype was detected many times. The chain recombines TRBV12-3 or TRBV12-4 with TRBJ2-7; maybe TRBD1 (5 bases). V was trimmed by 5 bases and J by 2 bases, leaving 13 bases between them. The CDR3 length is 14 residues. This CDR3 reads CASSPQDGPYEQYF. The CDR3 DNA sequence: TGTGCCAGCAGTCCACAGGACGGTCCCTACGAGCAGTACTTC.

This clonotype was picked up many times. The V gene is TRBV28, the J gene TRBJ2-1, with 7 bases lining up with TRBD2. The trim removed 3 bases at V and 9 bases at J, leaving 8 bases unmatched. This CDR3 comprises 14 residues. Germline values: CDR1 MDHEN, CDR2 SYDVKM. The CDR3 is CASSFGLVVGEQFF. Written as DNA, the CDR3 is TGTGCCAGCAGTTTTGGACTAGTGGTGGGTGAGCAGTTCTTC.

The sample holds many counts of this clonotype. This chain connects TRBV1 to TRBJ2-1; the table's TRBD2 call for D was not verified on the DNA. TRBV1 is classified as a pseudogene. The CDR3 is 20 residues long. The CDR3: CTSSQDSGLAGGPRVDEQFF. The DNA of the CDR3 is TGCACCAGCAGCCAAGATTCGGGACTAGCGGGAGGGCCCCGGGTAGATGAGCAGTTCTTC.

This clonotype has ten or more counts. V and J are TRBV3-1 and TRBJ1-1; maybe TRBD1 (6 bases). Per the germline V gene, CDR1 is LGHDT and CDR2 is YNNKEL (reference sequence). This CDR3 comprises 18 residues. V was trimmed by 0 bases and J by 0 bases, leaving 17 bases between them. CDR3 DNA: TGTGCCAGCAGCCAAGAAGTCCGGGGGCGTCTGATGAACACTGAAGCTTTCTTT. Its translation is CASSQEVRGRLMNTEAFF.

This clonotype was seen only a few times. The chain is built from TRBV9 and TRBJ2-1; D is uncertain. This CDR3 has 12 amino acids. V was clipped by 2 bases and J by 2 bases, with 2 bases between them. Germline V gene sequence: CDR1 SGDLS, CDR2 YYNGEE. The CDR3 here is CASSVTYNEQFF. The CDR3 DNA is TGTGCCAGCAGCGTGACCTACAATGAGCAGTTCTTC.

About this clonotype itself: This may stem from a read error, because a much larger clone lies one nucleotide away. The V and J genes are TRBV5-1 and TRBJ2-7; 11 bases align to TRBD1. The germline V gene encodes CDR1 SGHRS and CDR2 YFSETQ. The ends lost 4 bases at V and 5 bases at J; junction bases unmatched: 8. CDR3 length: 15 residues. DNA for the CDR3: TGCGCCAGCAGCCCCGGGACAGGGGGGACCAACGAGCAGTACTTC. Protein: CASSPGTGGTNEQYF.

The sample holds many counts of this clonotype. The V and J genes are TRBV3-1 and TRBJ2-3; 10 bases match TRBD1. V gave up 4 bases and J gave up 3 bases; unmatched junction bases: 7. CDR1 is LGHDT and CDR2 is YNNKEL in the germline V gene (reference sequence). CDR3 length: 16 amino acids. CDR3 loop: CASSPRDRGVTDTQYF. For the CDR3, the DNA is TGTGCCAGCAGCCCTAGGGACAGGGGTGTTACAGATACGCAGTATTTT.

For this clonotype: Possible read error: a much larger clone is one base away. The gene calls are TRBV6-1 and TRBJ1-6; TRBD1 might be the D (6 bases). The CDR3 has 14 residues. Looked up from germline, CDR1 is MNHNS and CDR2 is SASEGT. CDR3 sequence (DNA): TGTTCCAGCAGTGATAGGGGGACCCAAACACCCCTCCACTTT. This encodes CSSSDRGTQTPLHF.

In this sample, this clonotype turned up many times. The chain uses TRBV7-6 and TRBJ2-5; 11 nucleotides line up with TRBD2. The CDR3 covers 15 residues. Trimming at V came to 1 base and at J to 3 bases, leaving 1 base not matched to a gene. Germline CDR1 and CDR2: SGHVS and FNYEAQ. This chain's CDR3 is CASSLELAGEETQYF. CDR3 sequence (DNA): TGTGCCAGCAGCTTAGAACTAGCGGGGGAAGAGACCCAGTACTTC.

The V gene is TRBV6-1, the J gene TRBJ1-2; D is uncertain. This CDR3 comprises 15 residues. V lost 6 bases, J lost 1 base, and 15 bases lay in between. Germline loops: CDR1 MNHNS, CDR2 SASEGT. This CDR3 reads CASSAWGNVNYGYTF. The CDR3 coding sequence is TGTGCCAGCAGCGCTTGGGGAAACGTTAACTATGGCTACACCTTC.

The chain is built from TRBV20-1 and TRBJ2-3; D possibly matches TRBD1 or TRBD2 (6 bases each). There are 14 residues in the CDR3. V was clipped by 5 bases and J by 5 bases, with 17 bases between them. CDR1 is DFQATT, CDR2 SNEGSKA, per germline (reference sequence). CDR3 sequence reads: CSALKGEAKDTQYF. Here the CDR3 DNA reads TGCAGTGCTCTCAAGGGGGAGGCGAAAGATACGCAGTATTTT.

In this sample, this clonotype turned up a few times. The V call is TRBV28, the J call TRBJ2-6; possible D gene TRBD1, 5 bases. Trimming took 7 bases from V and 4 from J, leaving 14 bases between them. The germline CDR1 and CDR2 sequences are MDHEN and SYDVKM. The CDR3 is made up of 15 amino acids. CDR3 protein: CASKLGQPGANVLTF. CDR3 nucleotides: TGTGCCAGCAAACTCGGACAACCCGGGGCCAACGTCCTGACTTTC.